This T cell receptor (beta chain) comes out of a study of cytomegalovirus exposure and HLA in healthy donors. The germline V gene encodes CDR1 LNHDA and CDR2 SQIVND (reference sequence). CDR3 length: 18 residues. Trimming took 3 bases from V and 5 from J; bases not matched to a gene: 14. Sequencing used immunoSEQ multiplex PCR; TCRdb keeps in-frame clones, though not all of them. Of tens of thousands of clones listed, approximately 80% are singletons. The sequenced sample consisted of PBMCs. This clonotype was sampled from a man aged 25-45 years in good health and CMV-seronegative. The rearrangement links TRBV19 to TRBJ1-4; TRBD1 agrees at 8 bases. The CDR3 protein is CASSIPELDRVQNEKLFF. The CDR3 region has the DNA TGTGCCAGTAGTATCCCCGAGCTGGACAGGGTCCAGAATGAAAAACTGTTTTTT.